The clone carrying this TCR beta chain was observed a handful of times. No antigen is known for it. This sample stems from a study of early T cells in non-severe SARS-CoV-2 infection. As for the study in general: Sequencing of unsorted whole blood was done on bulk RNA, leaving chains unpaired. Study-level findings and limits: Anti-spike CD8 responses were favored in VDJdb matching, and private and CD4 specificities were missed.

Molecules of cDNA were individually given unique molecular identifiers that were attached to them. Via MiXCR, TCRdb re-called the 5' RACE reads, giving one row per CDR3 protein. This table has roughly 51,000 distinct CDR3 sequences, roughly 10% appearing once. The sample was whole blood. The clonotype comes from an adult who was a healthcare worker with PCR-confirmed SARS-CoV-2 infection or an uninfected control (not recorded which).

The CDR3 loop is CASSTTLRLAGVGNEQFF. The CDR3 nucleotides are TGCGCCAGCAGCACCACCCTCCGCCTAGCGGGAGTGGGGAATGAGCAGTTCTTC. The V gene is TRBV4-1, the J gene TRBJ2-1; 10 bases match TRBD2. After removal of 5 bases from V and 7 bases from J, the junction contained 17 bases not matched to a gene. The germline V gene encodes CDR1 MGHRA and CDR2 YSYEKL. The CDR3 consists of 18 residues.